Listed below are T cell receptor beta chains from one sample, sequenced in a study of T-cell memory formation after mild COVID-19. TCRdb redid the calling of the 5' RACE reads with MiXCR, one entry per CDR3 protein. In the table there are 500,000 to 550,000 distinct CDR3 sequences, about a fifth of which are singletons. Input material: PBMCs or a T cell subset sorted from them (not recorded which). The origin of the receptors is an adult woman who had mild COVID-19 (a few samples of this study predate the infection). Cell type and time point are not known. CDR3s include the opening cysteine and the closing phenylalanine or tryptophan. The D gene is left open where the match is weak. The listing skips clone size in some rows; elsewhere it reads once, few, many or a size class.

few | TRBJ2-7 | 14 | - | TRBV5-6 | CASSLVGRSYEQYF | TGTGCCAGCAGCTTGGTAGGTAGGTCCTACGAGCAGTACTTC
- | TRBJ1-6 | 15 | - | TRBV18 | CASSPGPVVNSPLHF | TGTGCCAGCTCACCGGGACCTGTAGTCAATTCACCCCTCCACTTT
few | TRBJ2-7 | 15 | TRBD2 | TRBV9 | CASSVDGTSAYEQYF | TGTGCCAGCAGCGTAGATGGGACTAGTGCCTACGAGCAGTACTTC
few | TRBJ2-7 | 14 | TRBD2 | TRBV19 | CASSLGGTIYEQYF | TGTGCCAGTAGCCTCGGGGGGACTATTTACGAGCAGTACTTC
- | TRBJ2-2 | 15 | - | TRBV18 | CASSPGQLNTGELFF | TGTGCCAGCTCACCAGGTCAACTAAACACCGGGGAGCTGTTTTTT
few | TRBJ2-1 | 15 | TRBD2 | TRBV4-2 | CASSPRREGRDEQFF | TGTGCCAGCAGCCCAAGACGGGAGGGCCGCGATGAGCAGTTCTTC
- | TRBJ1-2 | 14 | - | TRBV5-6 | CASSLVRDNYGYTF | TGTGCCAGCAGCTTGGTTCGGGACAACTATGGCTACACCTTC
- | TRBJ2-3 | 14 | TRBD1 | TRBV14 | CASSPGQALDTQYF | TGTGCCAGCAGCCCCGGACAGGCTCTCGATACGCAGTATTTT
few | TRBJ2-3 | 15 | TRBD2 | TRBV28 | CASSFWSGSADTQYF | TGTGCCAGCAGTTTTTGGAGCGGGAGTGCAGATACGCAGTATTTT
- | TRBJ2-1 | 14 | - | TRBV24-1 | CATSDEQGYNEQFF | TGTGCCACCAGTGACGAACAGGGCTACAATGAGCAGTTCTTC
many | TRBJ2-7 | 11 | - | TRBV6-5 | CASTRGIEQYF | TGTGCCAGCACTAGGGGTATCGAGCAGTACTTC
- | TRBJ2-1 | 15 | TRBD2 | TRBV30 | CAWEKTSAVYNEQFF | TGTGCCTGGGAGAAAACTAGCGCCGTATACAATGAGCAGTTCTTC
- | TRBJ2-3 | 14 | - | TRBV4-1 | CASSQLVATDTQYF | TGCGCCAGCAGCCAACTAGTAGCGACAGATACGCAGTATTTT
- | TRBJ2-7 | 14 | TRBD2 | TRBV2 | CASSDLAGTYEQYF | TGTGCCAGTTCCGACCTAGCGGGGACCTACGAGCAGTACTTC
few | TRBJ2-1 | 12 | - | TRBV9 | CASSVDKDEQFF | TGTGCCAGCAGCGTAGACAAGGATGAGCAGTTCTTC
few | TRBJ2-1 | 18 | TRBD1 | TRBV19 | CASIAGQGAPGRSNEQFF | TGTGCCAGTATAGCCGGACAGGGGGCGCCGGGTCGTAGCAATGAGCAGTTCTTC
few | TRBJ2-1 | 12 | - | TRBV2 | CASNLAPNEQFF | TGTGCCAGCAACTTAGCCCCCAATGAGCAGTTCTTC
many | TRBJ2-2 | 15 | - | TRBV5-1 | CASSLGPANTGELFF | TGCGCCAGCAGCTTGGGTCCGGCGAACACCGGGGAGCTGTTTTTT
- | TRBJ1-2 | 13 | - | TRBV18 | CASSPVEWDGYTF | TGTGCCAGCTCACCAGTAGAATGGGATGGCTACACCTTC
- | TRBJ2-5 | 14 | - | TRBV18 | CASSPSWARETQYF | TGTGCCAGCTCACCATCGTGGGCGCGGGAGACCCAGTACTTC
- | TRBJ1-2 | 12 | - | TRBV2 | CASSPQGTGYTF | TGTGCCAGCAGTCCTCAGGGGACGGGCTACACCTTC
- | TRBJ2-6 | 17 | TRBD1 | TRBV6-6 | CASLKDRGGSGANVLTF | TGTGCCAGTCTTAAGGACAGGGGAGGATCTGGGGCCAACGTCCTGACTTTC
- | TRBJ2-5 | 16 | - | TRBV2 | CASSEYSTGPGETQYF | TGTGCCAGCAGTGAATATTCCACAGGGCCGGGAGAGACCCAGTACTTC
few | TRBJ2-4 | 16 | TRBD2 | TRBV12-3/TRBV12-4 | CASSLAGGLVGSIQYF | TGTGCCAGCAGTCTAGCGGGGGGGCTTGTTGGGAGCATTCAGTACTTC
- | TRBJ2-5 | 16 | - | TRBV12-3/TRBV12-4 | CASSLHLGAKEETQYF | TGTGCCAGCAGCCTGCACCTGGGGGCAAAGGAAGAGACCCAGTACTTC
many | TRBJ1-1 | 12 | - | TRBV29-1 | CSVNRGDTEAFF | TGCAGCGTAAACAGAGGGGACACTGAAGCTTTCTTT
many | TRBJ2-1 | 11 | - | TRBV6-5 | CASSFRNEQFF | TGTGCCAGCAGTTTCCGCAATGAGCAGTTCTTC
- | TRBJ2-3 | 15 | TRBD2 | TRBV5-1 | CASKLAGFPTDTQYF | TGCGCCAGTAAACTAGCGGGGTTTCCCACAGATACGCAGTATTTT
- | TRBJ2-1 | 9 | - | TRBV7-2 | CASSLDQFF | TGTGCCAGCAGCTTAGACCAGTTCTTC
- | TRBJ1-2 | 18 | TRBD1 | TRBV3-1 | CASSQESRDRIANYGYTF | TGTGCCAGCAGCCAAGAGTCCCGGGACAGGATTGCTAACTATGGCTACACCTTC
- | TRBJ2-1 | 16 | - | TRBV20-1 | CSARTSGGGVHNEQFF | TGCAGTGCGAGGACATCGGGAGGGGGCGTCCACAATGAGCAGTTCTTC
few | TRBJ1-6 | 17 | - | TRBV10-3 | CAISGIAVGRSNSPLHF | TGTGCCATCAGTGGAATAGCTGTAGGCAGAAGTAATTCACCCCTCCACTTT
few | TRBJ2-7 | 12 | - | TRBV12-3/TRBV12-4 | CASSGGRGEQYF | TGTGCCAGTAGTGGCGGGCGCGGGGAGCAGTACTTC
- | TRBJ1-1 | 16 | - | TRBV6-2/TRBV6-3 | CASSYSRDQGNTEAFF | TGTGCCAGCAGTTACTCCCGGGATCAAGGGAACACTGAAGCTTTCTTT
few | TRBJ2-5 | 12 | - | TRBV20-1 | CSAEPFGETQYF | TGCAGTGCAGAGCCTTTCGGGGAGACCCAGTACTTC
- | TRBJ2-1 | 12 | - | TRBV7-3 | CASSLRGQPQFF | TGTGCCAGCAGCTTACGGGGGCAGCCGCAGTTCTTC
many | TRBJ2-5 | 15 | TRBD2 | TRBV7-9 | CASSLVHGGMETQYF | TGTGCCAGCAGCTTAGTCCACGGGGGGATGGAGACCCAGTACTTC
- | TRBJ2-3 | 17 | - | TRBV4-3 | CASSLGRGRSSFDTQYF | TGCGCCAGCAGCCTAGGGAGGGGGCGAAGTAGTTTCGATACGCAGTATTTT
- | TRBJ2-1 | 17 | TRBD2 | TRBV7-2 | CASSPLAGGPGSNEQFF | TGTGCCAGCAGTCCACTAGCGGGAGGGCCTGGGAGCAATGAGCAGTTCTTC
- | TRBJ2-3 | 13 | - | TRBV2 | CARAGPSTDTQYF | TGTGCCAGAGCCGGCCCTAGCACAGATACGCAGTATTTT
- | TRBJ2-1 | 16 | TRBD2 | TRBV12-3/TRBV12-4 | CASSFWTSGPYNEQFF | TGTGCCAGCAGTTTCTGGACTAGCGGGCCGTACAATGAGCAGTTCTTC
few | TRBJ2-3 | 17 | TRBD2 | TRBV4-3 | CASSQDRVRIAGEFPYF | TGCGCCAGCAGCCAAGATAGGGTCAGGATAGCGGGAGAGTTCCCGTATTTT